Listed here is a single T cell receptor beta chain. The sample comes from a study of control samples from healthy donors and cancer patients. The protocol was immunoSEQ multiplex PCR, while the TCRdb copy is restricted to in-frame clones and leaves out a portion. The sample holds about 130,000 clones; about 90% are singletons and the top ten take around 1.8%. The sequence came from a man younger than 30 in good health. The sample was blood.

CDR3: CASSPGQGTGELFF. CDR3 DNA: TGTGCCAGCAGCCCCGGACAGGGCACCGGGGAGCTGTTTTTT. This chain links TRBV11-2 with TRBJ2-2; 8 bases match TRBD1. V lost 5 bases to trimming and J lost 4 bases; unmatched junction nucleotides: 3. The CDR3 has 14 amino acids. The germline gives CDR1 SGHAT, CDR2 FQNNGV.